This passage covers 21 T cell receptor beta chains from one sample sequenced in a study of blood T cell repertoires in COVID-19. Profiling relied on immunoSEQ multiplex PCR, and the TCRdb table lists in-frame clones only, not all of them. The sample contains some 93,000 clones, around 80% of which appear only once. Material for sequencing was peripheral blood. All receptors come from an older man with acute or convalescent COVID-19.

The J gene is TRBJ2-3, the V gene TRBV9, with no clear D. Germline V gene lookup returns CDR1 SGDLS and CDR2 YYNGEE. The CDR3 has 14 amino acids. V was trimmed by 4 bases and J by 7 bases, leaving 16 bases between them. CDR3 in DNA: TGTGCCAGCAGCTCAACCTACGGTCGTCATACGCAGTATTTT. Translation gives CASSSTYGRHTQYF. Complete variable domain (other parts from reference TRBV9 and TRBJ2-3): DSGVTQTPKHLITATGQRVTLRCSPRSGDLSVYWYQQSLDQGLQFLIQYYNGEERAKGNILERFSAQQFPDLHSELNLSSLELGDSALYFCASSSTYGRHTQYFGPGTRLTVL.

This clone is a singleton in its sample. The chain joins TRBV5-5 to TRBJ1-1, with TRBD1 identical over 7 bases. The CDR3 has 16 amino acids. The V segment lost 2 bases and the J segment 2 bases; nucleotides outside the gene matches: 9. CDR1 and CDR2 from the germline V gene are SGHKS and YYEKEE (reference sequence). CDR3 residues: CASSFYQGVLNTEAFF. CDR3 DNA: TGTGCCAGCAGCTTTTACCAGGGGGTACTAAACACTGAAGCTTTCTTT.

The gene calls are TRBV7-2 and TRBJ1-6, with 7 bases fitting TRBD1. CDR3 length: 16 residues. V shed 4 bases, J shed 4 bases, and the junction held 7 bases outside the gene matches. Germline CDR1 is SGHTA and CDR2 is FQGNSA. The DNA of the CDR3 is TGTGCCAGCAGCTCCCGGCCGACAGGGTATAATTCACCCCTCCACTTT. Translation gives CASSSRPTGYNSPLHF.

This rearrangement joins TRBV7-8 to TRBJ1-3, with D maybe TRBD1 (5 bases). The V end lost 6 bases, the J end lost 1 base, and 19 bases lay between the germline ends. The germline gives CDR1 SGHVS, CDR2 FQNEAQ. The CDR3 is made up of 17 amino acids. The CDR3 nucleotides are TGTGCCAGCAGACAGGCCACTTTTCTCCAATCTGGAAACACCATATATTTT. Translating it yields CASRQATFLQSGNTIYF.

This chain joins TRBV10-3 and TRBJ2-3; possible D gene TRBD1, 6 bases. The CDR3 has 15 amino acids. Germline-derived CDR1 and CDR2 are ENHRY and SYGVKD. Trimming pared 4 bases from V and 4 bases from J, leaving 15 bases between. DNA of the CDR3: TGTGCCATCAGTGCCGCAAACAGGGAGTCAGATACGCAGTATTTT. Protein product: CAISAANRESDTQYF.

V is TRBV19 and J is TRBJ2-1, with D perhaps matching TRBD1 (6 bases). V shed 5 bases and J shed 0 bases, with 20 bases lying between them. There are 18 residues in the CDR3. The germline CDR1 and CDR2 sequences are LNHDA and SQIVND (reference sequence). The chain's CDR3 is CASSSLMGTRSSYNEQFF. In DNA, the CDR3 is TGTGCCAGTAGTTCCCTAATGGGGACACGGAGCTCCTACAATGAGCAGTTCTTC.

This clone was counted a few times. The chain links TRBV7-3 to TRBJ2-6, with a weak D call TRBD1 (5 bases). Germline V CDR1 and CDR2: SGHTA, FQGTGA. The CDR3 is made up of 15 amino acids. The V end lost 6 bases, the J end lost 3 bases, and 12 bases lay between the germline ends. The CDR3 spells CASSSRVVGANVLTF. The CDR3 coding sequence is TGTGCCAGCAGTTCCAGGGTAGTTGGGGCCAACGTCCTGACTTTC.

This chain uses TRBV7-2 with TRBJ1-4; 8 bases line up with TRBD1. The germline gives CDR1 SGHTA, CDR2 FQGNSA. V lost 6 bases to trimming and J lost 8 bases; unmatched junction nucleotides: 14. This CDR3 comprises 16 residues. CDR3 sequence reads: CASRSVRTGMGEKLFF. CDR3 DNA: TGTGCCAGCAGGAGTGTCAGGACAGGGATGGGAGAAAAACTGTTTTTT. Together with reference TRBV7-2 and TRBJ1-4, the CDR3 gives the full variable domain: GAGVSQSPSNKVTEKGKDVELRCDPISGHTALYWYRQSLGQGLEFLIYFQGNSAPDKSGLPSDRFSAERTGGSVSTLTIQRTQQEDSAVYLCASRSVRTGMGEKLFFGSGTQLSVL.

This chain links TRBV7-9 with TRBJ1-1; no clear D gene. The CDR3 consists of 13 residues. Trimming pared 5 bases from V and 2 bases from J, leaving 9 bases between. The germline gives CDR1 SEHNR, CDR2 FQNEAQ (reference sequence). For the CDR3, the DNA is TGTGCCAGCAGCACCACAAGTAACACTGAAGCTTTCTTT. It codes for CASSTTSNTEAFF.

This clone occurred a few times. The rearrangement links TRBV6-5 to TRBJ1-5; 9 bases map to TRBD1. V lost 5 bases to trimming and J lost 2 bases; unmatched junction nucleotides: 4. The CDR3 spans 15 residues. In germline, CDR1 is MNHEY, CDR2 SVGAGI. CDR3 sequence (DNA): TGTGCCAGCAGTACAGGGGGCTCTGGCAATCAGCCCCAGCATTTT. It yields the protein CASSTGGSGNQPQHF.

The chain carries TRBV30 and TRBJ2-7, with TRBD2 as a possible D gene (5 bases). This CDR3 has 15 amino acids. Germline CDR1 and CDR2: GTSNPN and SVGIG (reference sequence). V was cut by 5 bases and J by 0 bases, with 17 bases left in between. The DNA of the CDR3 is TGTGCCTGGCGGTCATCAGCGGCTAACTCCTACGAGCAGTACTTC. It codes for CAWRSSAANSYEQYF.

This chain connects TRBV18 to TRBJ1-1, with D unclear. CDR1 KGHSH and CDR2 LQKENI come from the germline V gene. This CDR3 has 14 amino acids. Deletions cut 6 bases from V and 4 bases from J, with 15 bases between. The CDR3 DNA follows: TGTGCCAGCTCGGGAGAGCCTCTCCCCACTGAAGCTTTCTTT. It translates to CASSGEPLPTEAFF.

The sample holds a few counts of this clone. CDR3 nucleotide sequence: TGTGCCAGCAGCTTAAGTCAGGCCGCCTACGAGCAGTACTTC. It codes for CASSLSQAAYEQYF. J is TRBJ2-7 and V is TRBV7-9; D gene uncertain. Germline V gene data show CDR1 as SEHNR and CDR2 as FQNEAQ (reference sequence). Trimming took 2 bases from V and 2 from J, leaving 10 bases between them. CDR3 length: 14 residues.

This clone was observed a single time. This chain connects TRBV28 to TRBJ2-1, with D tentatively TRBD2 (5 bases). V gave up 7 bases and J gave up 7 bases, with 20 bases separating them. Germline assignment: CDR1 MDHEN and CDR2 SYDVKM. This CDR3 comprises 15 residues. The CDR3 protein is CASKERLRSLNEQFF. CDR3 nucleotide sequence: TGTGCCAGCAAAGAGCGGCTGAGGTCCTTGAATGAGCAGTTCTTC. Full variable domain (missing parts from reference TRBV28 and TRBJ2-1): DVKVTQSSRYLVKRTGEKVFLECVQDMDHENMFWYRQDPGLGLRLIYFSYDVKMKEKGDIPEGYSVSREKKERFSLILESASTNQTSMYLCASKERLRSLNEQFFGPGTRLTVL.

In its sample, this clone was seen once. V is TRBV3-1 (or the pseudogene TRBV3-2) and J is TRBJ2-7, with 9 bases fitting TRBD2. The CDR3 runs 16 residues. Trimming cost V 4 bases and J 3 bases; bases outside gene matches: 10. CDR1 is LGHDT and CDR2 is YNNKEL in the germline V gene (reference sequence). The CDR3: CASSPTSGLTFYEQYF. The CDR3 coding sequence is TGTGCCAGCAGCCCGACTAGCGGATTAACATTCTACGAGCAGTACTTC.

The chain links TRBV4-3 to TRBJ2-1, with 8 bases fitting TRBD1. CDR1 is LGHNA, CDR2 YSLEER, per germline. V dropped 0 bases and J dropped 2; count of bases not matched to a gene: 3. The CDR3 is made up of 16 amino acids. The CDR3 nucleotides read TGCGCCAGCAGCCAAGATGGGGGACAGGCCTACAATGAGCAGTTCTTC. As protein: CASSQDGGQAYNEQFF.

This clone turned up a few times. This chain uses TRBV15 with TRBJ2-1, with 8 bases that match TRBD2. Germline values: CDR1 LNHNV, CDR2 YYDKDF (reference sequence). There are 16 residues in the CDR3. V lost 6 bases, J lost 4 bases, and 11 bases stayed unmatched. CDR3 in amino acids: CATRSGGSLRYNEQFF. The CDR3 DNA is TGTGCCACCAGAAGCGGGGGCTCACTAAGGTACAATGAGCAGTTCTTC.

The chain carries TRBV29-1 and TRBJ2-1; maybe TRBD2 (5 bases). V gave up 6 bases and J gave up 12 bases, with 21 bases separating them. The CDR3 is 13 amino acids. Germline loops: CDR1 SQVTM, CDR2 ANQGSEA. The chain's CDR3 is CSVGRPPSRGQFF. The DNA for the CDR3 is TGCAGCGTCGGCAGGCCTCCCTCACGGGGGCAGTTCTTC.

The chain uses TRBV29-1 and TRBJ1-4; 7 bases align to TRBD1. With 4 bases clipped from V and 8 bases from J, the junction kept 4 bases outside the gene matches. CDR1 SQVTM and CDR2 ANQGSEA come from the germline V gene. The CDR3 sequence is 12 residues long. CDR3 loop: CSVGQGREKLFF. The DNA of the CDR3 is TGCAGCGTTGGACAGGGAAGAGAAAAACTGTTTTTT.

This sequence joins TRBV28 and TRBJ2-7, with TRBD1 matching 7 bases. Per the germline V gene, CDR1 is MDHEN and CDR2 is SYDVKM. The CDR3 is made up of 15 amino acids. After removal of 6 bases from V and 0 bases from J, the junction contained 8 bases not matched to a gene. CDR3 DNA sequence: TGTGCCAGCAGGACCTCCGGGACAGCCTCCTACGAGCAGTACTTC. Residues: CASRTSGTASYEQYF. Looking up the rest from reference TRBV28 and TRBJ2-7 gives the full variable domain: DVKVTQSSRYLVKRTGEKVFLECVQDMDHENMFWYRQDPGLGLRLIYFSYDVKMKEKGDIPEGYSVSREKKERFSLILESASTNQTSMYLCASRTSGTASYEQYFGPGTRLTVT.

CDR3 coding DNA: TGTGCCAGCAGCGTAGCGACAGGGGGAAATGAGCAGTTCTTC. It translates to CASSVATGGNEQFF. This chain links TRBV9 with TRBJ2-1; the match to TRBD1 covers 9 bases. V was pared by 0 bases and J by 7 bases, with 2 bases of the junction left unmatched. The germline V gene has CDR1 SGDLS and CDR2 YYNGEE. CDR3 length: 14 residues.